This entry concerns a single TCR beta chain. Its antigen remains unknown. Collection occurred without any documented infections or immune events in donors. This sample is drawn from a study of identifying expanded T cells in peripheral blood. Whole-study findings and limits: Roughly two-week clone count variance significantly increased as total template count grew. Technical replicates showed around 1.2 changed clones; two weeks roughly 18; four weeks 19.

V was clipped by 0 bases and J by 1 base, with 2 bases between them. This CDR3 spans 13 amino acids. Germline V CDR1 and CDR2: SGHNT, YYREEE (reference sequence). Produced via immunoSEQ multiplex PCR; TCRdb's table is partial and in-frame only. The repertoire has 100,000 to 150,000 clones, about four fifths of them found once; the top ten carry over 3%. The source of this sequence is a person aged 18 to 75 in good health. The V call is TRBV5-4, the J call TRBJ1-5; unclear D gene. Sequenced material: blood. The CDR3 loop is CASSLDSNQPQHF. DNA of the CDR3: TGTGCCAGCAGCTTGGACAGCAATCAGCCCCAGCATTTT.